Listed below are T cell receptor beta chains from one sample, sequenced in a study of response to subunit inactivated influenza vaccine. TCRdb redid the calling of the RT-PCR reads with MiXCR, one entry per CDR3 protein. The sample has 450,000 to 500,000 distinct CDR3 sequences, approximately 11% seen once. Sequenced here: PBMCs from blood, sampled 35 to 45 days after vaccination. Receptors were obtained from a man aged 45-65 years who received an inactivated influenza vaccine. Both conserved end residues are part of each CDR3. D genes are given only for firm matches. Clone size appears in some rows only: once, few, many, or a class for an expanded clone.

v_call	clone_size	d_call	j_call	cdr3_aa	cdr3_nt
TRBV29-1	.	.	TRBJ2-2	CSVVRNTGELFF	TGCAGCGTTGTCCGAAACACCGGGGAGCTGTTTTTT
TRBV11-2	few	.	TRBJ2-3	CASSLQLRGSTDTQYF	TGTGCCAGCAGCTTACAGCTCCGAGGGAGCACAGATACGCAGTATTTT
TRBV20-1	few	TRBD1	TRBJ2-7	CSASVLATGTTYEQYF	TGCAGTGCTAGTGTCCTCGCGACAGGGACAACCTACGAGCAGTACTTC
TRBV3-1	few	TRBD2	TRBJ2-7	CASSQDRTSGRARSF	TGTGCCAGCAGCCAAGATAGGACTAGCGGGAGGGCCCGGAGCTTC
TRBV12-3/TRBV12-4	.	.	TRBJ1-1	CASSLGGQDTEAFF	TGTGCCAGCAGTTTAGGGGGGCAGGACACTGAAGCTTTCTTT
TRBV12-3/TRBV12-4	medium-sized	.	TRBJ1-5	CASSLRGIGYQPQHF	TGTGCCAGCAGTTTGAGAGGGATCGGGTATCAGCCCCAGCATTTT
TRBV28	many	.	TRBJ2-3	CASSQGGAQATQYF	TGTGCCAGCAGTCAAGGGGGGGCGCAGGCTACGCAGTATTTT
TRBV20-1	few	.	TRBJ1-1	CSVGRVNTEAFF	TGCAGTGTCGGGCGGGTGAACACTGAAGCTTTCTTT
TRBV27	few	TRBD2	TRBJ2-7	CASSLSGRRNEQYF	TGTGCCAGCAGTCTTAGCGGGAGACGCAACGAGCAGTACTTC
TRBV6-2/TRBV6-3	few	.	TRBJ2-3	CASSYPLTRDTQYF	TGTGCCAGCAGTTACCCCCTGACGAGAGATACGCAGTATTTT
TRBV4-2	.	TRBD2	TRBJ2-1	CASSQDRRGDYNEQFF	TGTGCCAGCAGCCAAGATAGGCGGGGGGACTACAATGAGCAGTTCTTC
TRBV7-8	many	.	TRBJ1-2	CASSLLTVANYGYTF	TGTGCCAGCAGCTTACTGACAGTAGCTAACTATGGCTACACCTTC
TRBV29-1	.	TRBD1	TRBJ2-1	CSVDEGATSYEQFF	TGCAGCGTTGACGAGGGGGCCACATCGTATGAGCAGTTCTTC
TRBV12-3/TRBV12-4	many	.	TRBJ2-7	CASSLGGDIYEQYF	TGTGCCAGCAGTTTAGGGGGGGATATCTACGAGCAGTACTTC
TRBV12-3/TRBV12-4	many	.	TRBJ1-5	CASSSRGETNQPQHF	TGTGCCAGCAGCTCTCGCGGGGAGACCAATCAGCCCCAGCATTTT
TRBV5-5	many	TRBD1	TRBJ2-1	CASSYTGATLLNEQFF	TGTGCCAGCAGCTACACAGGGGCCACGTTATTGAATGAGCAGTTCTTC
TRBV6-5	few	.	TRBJ1-5	CASRLRMGNSNQPQHF	TGTGCCAGCAGGTTACGCATGGGAAATAGCAATCAGCCCCAGCATTTT
TRBV5-1	.	.	TRBJ1-2	CASSPTRVGPNYGYTF	TGCGCCAGCAGCCCGACCAGGGTGGGCCCTAACTATGGCTACACCTTC
TRBV3-1	few	TRBD2	TRBJ2-7	CASSQGAAGGSEQYF	TGTGCCAGCAGCCAAGGTGCGGCGGGAGGGAGCGAGCAGTACTTC
TRBV6-6	.	.	TRBJ1-2	CASRRPGDYGYTF	TGTGCCAGCAGGCGACCCGGGGACTATGGCTACACCTTC
TRBV7-9	many	TRBD1	TRBJ1-5	CASSGDRGNQPQHF	TGTGCCAGCAGCGGGGACAGGGGCAATCAGCCCCAGCATTTT
TRBV5-1	.	TRBD1	TRBJ1-2	CASSLGGNQGDYGYTF	TGCGCCAGCAGCTTAGGAGGAAATCAGGGGGACTATGGCTACACCTTC
TRBV11-2	.	TRBD2	TRBJ2-1	CASSLAGTSGSYEQFF	TGTGCCAGCAGCTTGGCCGGGACTAGCGGGAGCTATGAGCAGTTCTTC
TRBV12-2	.	.	TRBJ2-6	CASRLSSAQSSGANVLTF	TGTGCAAGTCGCTTATCTAGCGCCCAGAGCTCTGGGGCCAACGTCCTGACTTTC
TRBV20-1	many	.	TRBJ2-7	CSATGRTTTYEQYF	TGCAGTGCAACCGGACGCACTACCACCTACGAGCAGTACTTC
TRBV10-3	many	TRBD2	TRBJ2-5	CAIQPGTSGNQETQYF	TGTGCCATCCAACCCGGGACTAGCGGGAATCAAGAGACCCAGTACTTC
TRBV6-2/TRBV6-3	.	.	TRBJ2-6	CASRDFSGANVLTF	TGTGCCAGCAGAGACTTCTCTGGGGCCAACGTCCTGACTTTC
TRBV5-5	few	.	TRBJ2-3	CASSSSGWGGDTQYF	TGTGCCAGCAGCTCCAGTGGGTGGGGCGGCGATACGCAGTATTTT
TRBV5-1	.	.	TRBJ2-6	CASSLDPQGGANVLTF	TGCGCCAGCAGCTTGGACCCCCAGGGTGGGGCCAACGTCCTGACTTTC
TRBV3-1	few	TRBD1	TRBJ2-1	CASSIRTGVLRDEQFF	TGTGCCAGCAGCATTAGAACAGGGGTACTTAGGGATGAGCAGTTCTTC
TRBV4-1	few	.	TRBJ2-3	CASSPGRERTDTQYF	TGCGCCAGCAGCCCCGGTAGGGAACGCACAGATACGCAGTATTTT
TRBV28	.	.	TRBJ2-1	CASSRRGGTGEQFF	TGTGCCAGCAGCCGGAGGGGGGGTACAGGTGAGCAGTTCTTC
TRBV7-2	few	TRBD2	TRBJ2-1	CASSFTGLAGVGEQFF	TGTGCCAGCAGCTTCACGGGACTAGCGGGAGTAGGGGAGCAGTTCTTC
TRBV5-1	many	.	TRBJ1-2	CASSSDRLNYGYTF	TGCGCCAGCAGCTCGGACAGATTAAACTATGGCTACACCTTC
TRBV4-1	.	TRBD2	TRBJ2-2	CASSQPTSGRVNTGELFF	TGCGCCAGCAGCCAACCGACTAGCGGGAGGGTAAACACCGGGGAGCTGTTTTTT
TRBV5-6	many	.	TRBJ1-1	CASSPGSGTEAFF	TGTGCCAGCAGCCCGGGGTCAGGCACTGAAGCTTTCTTT
TRBV20-1	.	.	TRBJ2-1	CSARLQSPYNEQFF	TGCAGTGCTAGACTACAATCCCCATACAATGAGCAGTTCTTC
TRBV9	.	TRBD1	TRBJ2-2	CASSAKQGFRHAGELFF	TGTGCCAGCAGCGCAAAACAGGGGTTTCGGCACGCCGGGGAGCTGTTTTTT
TRBV24-1	.	TRBD2	TRBJ2-1	CATSGAGGIGEQFF	TGTGCCACCAGTGGGGCGGGGGGCATCGGTGAGCAGTTCTTC
TRBV5-1	.	TRBD1	TRBJ1-6	CASSSGQGATYNSPLHF	TGCGCCAGCAGCTCGGGACAGGGGGCCACCTATAATTCACCCCTCCACTTT
TRBV20-1	.	TRBD2	TRBJ2-5	CSALTSGGPTETQYF	TGCAGCGCCCTGACTAGCGGGGGGCCCACGGAGACCCAGTACTTC
TRBV4-3	many	.	TRBJ1-4	CASSQAIPRRNNEKLFF	TGCGCCAGCAGCCAAGCGATACCCCGACGGAATAATGAAAAACTGTTTTTT
TRBV12-3/TRBV12-4	.	TRBD2	TRBJ2-7	CASSFSSGFYEQYF	TGTGCCAGCAGTTTCTCTAGCGGTTTCTACGAGCAGTACTTC
TRBV29-1	many	TRBD1	TRBJ1-5	CSVEGQVNQPQHF	TGCAGCGTTGAGGGACAGGTCAATCAGCCCCAGCATTTT
TRBV4-3	.	.	TRBJ2-5	CASSQEGLADPPETQYF	TGCGCCAGCAGCCAAGAAGGTCTGGCAGACCCTCCCGAGACCCAGTACTTC
TRBV6-1	few	TRBD1	TRBJ2-2	CASGRRQGAVGELFF	TGTGCCAGCGGAAGACGACAGGGGGCGGTCGGGGAGCTGTTTTTT